The clone carrying this T cell receptor beta chain was found once. It was during active infection that Seattle patients were enrolled and then longitudinally followed. This record belongs to a study of blood T cell repertoires in COVID-19. In the study overall: From T cells, B-cell-depleted T cells, or PBMCs came the material, which was cDNA or gDNA.

This CDR3 contains 17 residues. Germline CDR1 reads LNHDA; CDR2 reads SQIVND (reference sequence). Losses at the gene ends were 5 bases for V and 3 bases for J; bases not matched to a gene: 6. The method was immunoSEQ multiplex PCR; TCRdb's version includes in-frame clones alone and lacks a portion of them. This sample carries 200,000 to 250,000 clones, about 81% of them seen once, and the ten largest clones take 8% to 9%. This clonotype was sampled from a woman older than 75 with COVID-19, enrolled during active disease. This chain links TRBV19 with TRBJ2-3, with 15 bases matching TRBD2. Sequenced sample: peripheral blood. The CDR3 sequence: CASSFGLAGGKTDTQYF. The DNA of the CDR3 is TGTGCCAGTAGTTTCGGACTAGCGGGGGGGAAAACAGATACGCAGTATTTT.